What follows are 20 T cell receptor beta chains derived from one specimen sequenced in a study of molecular identifiers for immune sequencing clone quantification. TCRdb ran MiXCR on the PCR reads and lists one entry per CDR3 protein. Altogether over 8,000 distinct CDR3 sequences are present, about 18% being singletons, with the ten largest covering over 2%. Sequenced: naive CD8+ T cells from blood, with Jurkat cell RNA spiked in. As to subset: FACS-sorted CD8+CD4-CCR7+CD45RA+ naive T cells. The source of these receptors is a human donor in good health. Some libraries in this study had Jurkat cell RNA spiked in.

On this clonotype: A much larger clone sits a single nucleotide away, making a read error possible. The chain employs TRBV2 and TRBJ2-1; 7 bases are a match to TRBD2. The CDR3 loop spans 14 amino acids. Germline V gene lookup returns CDR1 SNHLY and CDR2 FYNNEI. CDR3 DNA: TGTGCCAGCAGTGCGGGGGACTACGACAATGAGCAGTCCTTC. Encoded protein: CASSAGDYDNEQSF.

This clonotype is medium-sized. The J gene is TRBJ2-5, the V gene TRBV7-9; no firm D call. The CDR3 is 15 amino acids. Trimming removed 0 bases from V and 2 bases from J, with 10 bases in between. Per the germline V gene, CDR1 is SEHNR and CDR2 is FQNEAQ (reference sequence). CDR3 sequence reads: CASSLAFSFQETQYF. Written as DNA, the CDR3 is TGTGCCAGCAGCTTAGCGTTCTCTTTTCAAGAGACCCAGTACTTC.

By share, this clonotype counts as medium-sized. The V gene is TRBV3-1, the J gene TRBJ2-4; TRBD2 matches 11 bases. CDR3 length equals 15 residues. V lost 3 bases to trimming and J lost 7 bases; unmatched junction nucleotides: 5. CDR1 LGHDT and CDR2 YNNKEL come from the germline V gene (reference sequence). CDR3 sequence (DNA): TGTGCCAGCAGCCACACTAGCGGGAGATTGAACATTCAGTACTTC. Translated: CASSHTSGRLNIQYF.

Judged by abundance, this clonotype is medium-sized. The chain links TRBV5-1 to TRBJ2-7; TRBD2 might be the D (5 bases). V dropped 4 bases and J dropped 1 base, with 12 bases sitting between them. Germline lookup yields CDR1 SGHRS and CDR2 YFSETQ. The length of the CDR3 is 14 residues. Here the CDR3 DNA reads TGCGCCAGCAGCCGCGGAGGCCCTTCCTACGAGCAGTACTTC. Residues: CASSRGGPSYEQYF.

Within the sample, this clonotype is medium-sized (0.01 to 0.1%). The rearrangement joins TRBV5-4 to TRBJ2-3; 14 nucleotides line up with TRBD2. With V trimmed by 3 bases and J by 0 bases, 9 bases remained unmatched. Germline CDR1 and CDR2: SGHNT and YYREEE (reference sequence). CDR3 size: 19 residues. CDR3 residues: CASSWPGTSGGTSTDTQYF. Here the CDR3 DNA reads TGTGCCAGCAGCTGGCCGGGGACTAGCGGGGGTACGAGCACAGATACGCAGTATTTT. The variable domain in full, with the rest retrieved from reference TRBV5-4 and TRBJ2-3, is ETGVTQSPTHLIKTRGQQVTLRCSSQSGHNTVSWYQQALGQGPQFIFQYYREEENGRGNFPPRFSGLQFPNYSSELNVNALELDDSALYLCASSWPGTSGGTSTDTQYFGPGTRLTVL.

This clonotype was counted ten times or more. This chain connects TRBV5-3 to TRBJ1-1; D might be TRBD1 (6 bases). TRBV5-3 is an ORF, with its function uncertain. This CDR3 region has 12 residues. The ends were cut back, 8 bases at V and 5 bases at J, with 13 bases in the middle. The CDR3 sequence is CASSRGQTEAFF. The CDR3 region has the DNA TGTGCCAGCAGCAGAGGACAGACTGAAGCTTTCTTT.

This clonotype counts as medium-sized. J is TRBJ2-2 and V is TRBV29-1, with D uncertain. V lost 6 bases, J lost 5 bases, and 13 bases lay in between. The CDR3 loop spans 13 amino acids. Per the germline V gene, CDR1 is SQVTM and CDR2 is ANQGSEA. The CDR3 sequence: CSVPARATGELFF. The CDR3 region has the DNA TGCAGCGTGCCGGCCCGAGCTACCGGGGAGCTGTTTTTT.

This clonotype has a count of ten or more. V is TRBV19 and J is TRBJ2-7, with D unclear. V was shortened by 1 base and J by 5 bases, with 9 bases between the two germline ends. CDR1 LNHDA and CDR2 SQIVND come from the germline V gene (reference sequence). The CDR3 totals 13 residues. The CDR3 DNA sequence: TGTGCCAGTAGTATAGGCGGCGTTCACGAGCAGTACTTC. It encodes CASSIGGVHEQYF.

This clonotype has only a few counts. The CDR3 nucleotides read TGTGCCTCCTCACAGGGTAATGAGCAGTTCTTC. This gives the protein CASSQGNEQFF. The chain recombines TRBV27 with TRBJ2-1, with D tentatively TRBD1 (6 bases). V lost 11 bases and J lost 7, with 12 bases in between. Per germline, CDR1 MNHEY and CDR2 SMNVEV (reference sequence). The CDR3 covers 11 residues.

This clonotype was found many times. The chain uses TRBV20-1 and TRBJ2-7, with 14 bases that match TRBD2. The germline CDR1 and CDR2 sequences are DFQATT and SNEGSKA (reference sequence). V was clipped by 4 bases and J by 7 bases; unmatched bases: 3. CDR3 length equals 13 residues. The CDR3 is CSATRTSGREQYF. CDR3 nucleotide sequence: TGCAGTGCTACTAGGACTAGCGGGAGGGAGCAGTACTTC.

On this clonotype itself: A much bigger clone sits one base away, suggesting this may be a read error. The chain recombines TRBV27 with TRBJ1-1; D gene ambiguous. The germline V gene encodes CDR1 MNHEY and CDR2 SMNVEV (reference sequence). The CDR3 is 15 amino acids. The CDR3 bases are TGTGTCAGCAGTTTATTCCCTGATCGGGGCACTGAAGCTTTCTTT. It encodes CVSSLFPDRGTEAFF.

Within the sample, this clonotype is medium-sized. The gene calls are TRBV7-2 and TRBJ2-2; no definite D call. V lost 0 bases to trimming and J lost 4 bases, with 6 bases between them. CDR3 size: 14 residues. Germline V gene data show CDR1 as SGHTA and CDR2 as FQGNSA. The CDR3 DNA reads as TGTGCCAGCAGCTTAGCGCTTCTCACCGGGGAGCTGTTTTTT. Residues: CASSLALLTGELFF.

In this sample, this clonotype turned up many times. This chain joins TRBV7-9 and TRBJ2-7; D is unclear. The germline V gene has CDR1 SEHNR and CDR2 FQNEAQ (reference sequence). V shed 4 bases and J shed 2 bases, with 3 bases lying between them. The CDR3 is 11 residues long. The DNA for the CDR3 is TGTGCCAGCAGCTCGACCTACGAGCAGTACTTC. Encoded protein: CASSSTYEQYF.

By its share, this clonotype is medium-sized. The rearrangement uses TRBV13 and TRBJ2-7; 9 nucleotides align to TRBD2. J was trimmed by 4 bases and V by 3 bases; bases with no gene match: 4. This CDR3 has 14 amino acids. CDR1 is PRHDT, CDR2 FYEKMQ, per germline (reference sequence). CDR3 residues: CASSLGAGGYEQYF. CDR3 bases: TGTGCCAGCAGCTTGGGAGCGGGAGGATACGAGCAGTACTTC. Full variable domain (rest looked up from reference TRBV13 and TRBJ2-7): AAGVIQSPRHLIKEKRETATLKCYPIPRHDTVYWYQQGPGQDPQFLISFYEKMQSDKGSIPDRFSAQQFSDYHSELNMSSLELGDSALYFCASSLGAGGYEQYFGPGTRLTVT.

About this clonotype itself: This may arise from a read error, as a much more abundant clone is one base away. CDR3 sequence: CASTKNTRELFF. DNA of the CDR3: TGTGCCAGTACCAAGAACACCAGGGAGCTGTTTTTT. This rearrangement joins TRBV19 to TRBJ2-2; D unclear. The CDR3 is 12 amino acids. Germline V gene lookup returns CDR1 LNHDA and CDR2 SQIVND (reference sequence).

This clonotype was recorded a few times. The chain links TRBV29-1 to TRBJ2-7, with 9 bases that match TRBD1. This CDR3 is 14 amino acids long. The V gene end was trimmed by 3 bases and the J gene end by 1 base; junction bases not matched to a gene: 4. Germline V CDR1 and CDR2: SQVTM, ANQGSEA. In nucleotides, the CDR3 is TGCAGCGTTGATGTGACAGGGGGTTCCTACGAGCAGTACTTC. Its protein is CSVDVTGGSYEQYF.

This clonotype appeared a few times. This may come from a read error, since a much larger clone is one base off. The CDR3 nucleotides read TGTGCCAGCAGCGACGGGTTTTTCACAGATACGCAGTATTTT. It codes for CASSDGFFTDTQYF. The chain employs TRBV5-6 and TRBJ2-3; D is uncertain. CDR3 length equals 14 residues. Germline V gene data show CDR1 as SGHDT and CDR2 as YYEEEE. The V end lost 4 bases, the J end lost 2 bases, and 11 bases lay between the germline ends.

By share, this clonotype counts as medium-sized. The V gene is TRBV6-1, the J gene TRBJ1-1, with 7 bases fitting TRBD1. Germline assignment: CDR1 MNHNS and CDR2 SASEGT. The V and J ends lost 0 bases and 1 base, in that order; junction bases with no gene match: 2. The CDR3 length is 15 residues. The CDR3 reads CASSEAGQRNTEAFF. The CDR3 bases are TGTGCCAGCAGTGAAGCGGGACAGAGGAACACTGAAGCTTTCTTT.

Comments on this clonotype: A much larger clone lies one base from this, so it may be a read error. The chain couples TRBV7-6 to TRBJ1-1; D is uncertain. CDR1 and CDR2 (germline): SGHVS, FNYEAQ. The CDR3 runs to 13 residues. Trimming took 4 bases from V and 6 from J, leaving 12 bases between them. The CDR3 protein is CASSSGPNAEAFF. CDR3 nucleotides: TGTGCCAGCAGCTCGGGCCCAAACGCTGAAGCTTTCTTT. Full variable domain (remainder filled in from reference TRBV7-6 and TRBJ1-1): GAGVSQSPRYKVTKRGQDVALRCDPISGHVSLYWYRQALGQGPEFLTYFNYEAQQDKSGLPNDRFSAERPEGSISTLTIQRTEQRDSAMYRCASSSGPNAEAFFGQGTRLTVV.

As to this clonotype: This clone may be a read error of a much larger clone one base away. V is TRBV5-6 and J is TRBJ1-1; the match to TRBD1 covers 12 bases. Germline CDR1 is SGHDT and CDR2 is YYEEEE. J gave up 5 bases and V 4 bases, and 9 bases lay outside the gene matches. The CDR3 length is 16 residues. Here the CDR3 reads CASSLRDRGLLTEAFF. DNA for the CDR3: TGTGCCAGCAGCCTCCGGGACAGGGGGCTGTTGACTGAAGCTTTCTTT. The variable domain in full, completed from reference TRBV5-6 and TRBJ1-1, reads DAGVTQSPTHLIKTRGQQVTLRCSPKSGHDTVSWYQQALGQGPQFIFQYYEEEERQRGNFPDRFSGHQFPNYSSELNVNALLLGDSALYLCASSLRDRGLLTEAFFGQGTRLTVV.